The rows below give T cell receptor beta chains drawn from one sample of a study of T cells after yellow fever vaccination. TCRdb called the 5' RACE reads again in MiXCR, with one record for every CDR3 protein. The sample records some 600,000 distinct CDR3 sequences, more than 9% being singletons. The sequencing used PBMCs, collected on the day of the yellow fever booster vaccination. The source is a man younger than 40 who received the YFV17D yellow fever vaccine. The CDR3 runs from the conserved cysteine through the conserved F or W. The D gene is left open where the match is weak. Rows may omit the clone size; those that give it use once, few, many or a size class.

CDR3aa,CDR3nt,v_gene,j_gene,d_gene,abundance
CASSYLAPKLSRGSTDTQYF,TGTGCCAGCAGTTACCTAGCCCCAAAGTTATCCCGGGGGAGCACAGATACGCAGTATTTT,TRBV6-2/TRBV6-3,TRBJ2-3,NA,few
CATKETGDQPQHF,TGTGCCACCAAAGAGACAGGGGATCAGCCCCAGCATTTT,TRBV15,TRBJ1-5,TRBD1,many
CASSWTGLEQYF,TGTGCCAGCAGTTGGACAGGGCTCGAGCAGTACTTC,TRBV12-3/TRBV12-4,TRBJ2-7,TRBD1,many
CASSVLQGAEQFF,TGTGCCAGCAGCGTGTTACAGGGGGCTGAGCAGTTCTTC,TRBV9,TRBJ2-1,TRBD1,few
CASSRLAELYNEQFF,TGCGCCAGCAGCCGACTAGCGGAACTATACAATGAGCAGTTCTTC,TRBV5-1,TRBJ2-1,TRBD2,few
CASSLLSDTEAFF,TGTGCCAGCAGCTTATTATCGGACACTGAAGCTTTCTTT,TRBV7-9,TRBJ1-1,NA,NA
CASSEWGGRSYEQYF,TGTGCCAGCAGTGAATGGGGCGGGAGGAGCTACGAGCAGTACTTC,TRBV2,TRBJ2-7,TRBD2,NA
CASSLREGEQFF,TGTGCCAGCAGCTTAAGGGAAGGTGAGCAGTTCTTC,TRBV7-2,TRBJ2-1,NA,many
CASSQDPGTTYNEQFF,TGTGCCAGCAGCCAAGACCCCGGGACTACCTACAATGAGCAGTTCTTC,TRBV4-2,TRBJ2-1,TRBD2,many
CASRRPGGQFYGYTF,TGTGCCAGCAGACGTCCCGGGGGGCAATTCTATGGCTACACCTTC,TRBV28,TRBJ1-2,NA,few
CASRQGGEQFF,TGTGCCAGCAGGCAGGGTGGTGAGCAGTTCTTC,TRBV2,TRBJ2-1,NA,NA
CASVRSSYNEQFF,TGTGCCAGCGTCAGAAGCTCCTACAATGAGCAGTTCTTC,TRBV6-2/TRBV6-3,TRBJ2-1,NA,many
CASSFSMSDRHPYEQYF,TGTGCCAGCAGTTTCTCAATGTCTGACAGGCATCCCTACGAGCAGTACTTC,TRBV6-5,TRBJ2-7,NA,many
CSAEADFFRNIQYF,TGCAGTGCTGAGGCGGACTTCTTTCGGAACATTCAGTACTTC,TRBV20-1,TRBJ2-4,NA,many
CASSQEGGRSGEQYF,TGCGCCAGCAGCCAAGAGGGCGGGAGAAGCGGCGAGCAGTACTTC,TRBV4-3,TRBJ2-7,TRBD2,few
CASSLVSAGGSGEQFF,TGTGCCAGCAGTTTAGTCTCAGCGGGAGGGAGCGGTGAGCAGTTCTTC,TRBV12-3/TRBV12-4,TRBJ2-1,TRBD2,NA
CASRGHLSYEQYF,TGTGCCAGCCGAGGGCACCTCTCCTACGAGCAGTACTTC,TRBV7-9,TRBJ2-7,NA,few
CASSPPELTEAFF,TGTGCCAGCAGCCCACCAGAGCTCACTGAAGCTTTCTTT,TRBV11-2,TRBJ1-1,NA,NA
CASSYSGLAYNEQFF,TGTGCCAGCAGCTACTCGGGACTAGCCTACAATGAGCAGTTCTTC,TRBV5-6,TRBJ2-1,TRBD2,NA
CASSLIASTGELFF,TGTGCCAGCAGCCTCATAGCAAGCACCGGGGAGCTGTTTTTT,TRBV9,TRBJ2-2,NA,NA
CASRRQRGAIDGYTF,TGTGCCAGCAGGAGGCAGAGAGGGGCTATTGATGGCTACACCTTC,TRBV2,TRBJ1-2,NA,NA
CASSERGVLGQETQYF,TGTGCCAGCAGCGAAAGGGGGGTTCTAGGCCAAGAGACCCAGTACTTC,TRBV6-1,TRBJ2-5,NA,few
CASSPEGGSTGNTIYF,TGTGCCAGCAGCCCCGAGGGGGGTTCGACTGGAAACACCATATATTTT,TRBV7-9,TRBJ1-3,NA,few
CASSYPTSKEIRTTQYF,TGTGCCAGCAGTTACCCGACTAGCAAAGAGATCCGAACTACGCAGTATTTT,TRBV6-2/TRBV6-3,TRBJ2-3,TRBD2,few
CASNALGSGELFF,TGCGCCAGCAATGCTTTAGGGTCCGGGGAGCTGTTTTTT,TRBV10-2,TRBJ2-2,NA,NA
CASSLEGLAVSYEQYF,TGTGCCAGCAGTCTCGAGGGACTAGCGGTCTCCTACGAGCAGTACTTC,TRBV28,TRBJ2-7,TRBD2,few
CASMIGRRNTGELFF,TGTGCCAGCATGATCGGCAGAAGGAACACCGGGGAGCTGTTTTTT,TRBV7-2,TRBJ2-2,NA,few
CASSNRPGLGRDTQYF,TGTGCCAGCAGTAACCGTCCGGGACTAGGAAGAGATACGCAGTATTTT,TRBV6-2/TRBV6-3,TRBJ2-3,TRBD2,few
CASTRGEETQYF,TGTGCCAGCACAAGAGGGGAAGAGACCCAGTACTTC,TRBV28,TRBJ2-5,NA,few
CASTRVGLYTIYF,TGTGCCAGCACACGGGTTGGTCTATACACCATATATTTT,TRBV6-6,TRBJ1-3,NA,few
CASSQMSGAGYNEQFF,TGTGCCAGCAGCCAGATGTCCGGAGCCGGCTACAATGAGCAGTTCTTC,TRBV7-2,TRBJ2-1,NA,many
CASSFRGGTAETQYF,TGTGCCAGCAGTTTTCGGGGAGGGACGGCAGAGACCCAGTACTTC,TRBV6-2/TRBV6-3,TRBJ2-5,TRBD2,few
CSVGRLGETQYF,TGCAGCGTTGGGCGGCTGGGGGAGACCCAGTACTTC,TRBV29-1,TRBJ2-5,NA,few
CASSSPKGLAGHGETQYF,TGTGCCAGCAGCTCCCCAAAAGGACTAGCGGGACACGGGGAGACCCAGTACTTC,TRBV5-6,TRBJ2-5,TRBD2,NA
CARSRAADIYNEQFF,TGTGCCAGAAGCCGGGCGGCGGATATCTACAATGAGCAGTTCTTC,TRBV5-4,TRBJ2-1,NA,NA
CASSLARSAGVGTNTDTQYF,TGTGCCAGCAGCTTAGCCAGGAGCGCGGGAGTTGGGACCAACACAGATACGCAGTATTTT,TRBV7-2,TRBJ2-3,TRBD2,NA
CASSADRSSNTIYF,TGTGCCAGCAGTGCGGACAGATCCTCAAACACCATATATTTT,TRBV12-3/TRBV12-4,TRBJ1-3,NA,many
CASSFTSGNNEQFF,TGTGCCAGCAGTTTTACTAGCGGGAATAATGAGCAGTTCTTC,TRBV28,TRBJ2-1,TRBD2,NA
CASSDHEQYF,TGTGCCAGCTCCGACCACGAGCAGTACTTC,TRBV12-3/TRBV12-4,TRBJ2-7,NA,many
CASSQTGTSGSRRDNEQFF,TGTGCCAGCAGCCAGACCGGGACTAGCGGTTCCCGAAGAGACAATGAGCAGTTCTTC,TRBV4-2,TRBJ2-1,TRBD2,few
CATSDSLASNEQFF,TGTGCCACCAGTGACTCCCTCGCAAGCAATGAGCAGTTCTTC,TRBV24-1,TRBJ2-1,NA,few
CASSVTPSPGTDTQYF,TGTGCCAGCAGCGTAACCCCCTCTCCCGGCACAGATACGCAGTATTTT,TRBV9,TRBJ2-3,NA,many
CASSLAWASGEDTQYF,TGTGCCAGCAGCTTAGCATGGGCTAGCGGTGAAGATACGCAGTATTTT,TRBV7-9,TRBJ2-3,TRBD2,few
CASSRPEGSSYEQYF,TGTGCCAGCTCACGGCCCGAGGGGTCCTCCTACGAGCAGTACTTC,TRBV18,TRBJ2-7,NA,NA
CSATSGGGGYTF,TGCAGTGCCACCTCCGGCGGGGGCGGCTACACCTTC,TRBV20-1,TRBJ1-2,NA,NA